This TCR beta chain was captured in a study of identical twins. About this clonotype: Its cognate antigen is unknown.

Broader study findings: Shared out-of-frame alpha sequences (those common to twins) showed excess low generation probability.

TCRdb ran MiXCR on the 5' RACE reads and lists one entry per CDR3 protein. The sample has approximately 700,000 distinct CDR3 sequences, about 18% seen once. V shed 4 bases, J shed 4 bases, and the junction held 8 bases outside the gene matches. Germline lookup yields CDR1 MNHEY and CDR2 SVGEGT. CDR3 size: 15 residues. These records were also assigned to another study, of T cells expressing NK-cell markers. Per that paper: A handful of donors likewise had their CD3+CD56-NKG2C+ fraction led by these clonotypes.

The V and J genes are TRBV6-2 or TRBV6-3 and TRBJ2-7; the match to TRBD2 covers 9 bases. The clonotype originates from a woman under 30 in good health. The sample taken for sequencing was PBMCs. CDR3 DNA sequence: TGTGCCAGCAGTTCCCCGCGGCTAGCGGGGTACGAGCAGTACTTC. Translated: CASSSPRLAGYEQYF.